The next 19 T cell receptor beta chains were all read from a single sample in a study of shared clonotypes between healthy human individuals (dated by TCRdb to 2020 to 2021). Libraries were prepared through the immunoSEQ multiplex PCR assay. TCRdb's version of the immuneACCESS table is confined to in-frame rearrangements and falls short of the full clone set. An unresolved V gene accounts for under half of the shortfall where checked; the remainder is of unknown origin. The sample yields about 2 million clones; approximately 94% were counted once. More than 0.9% of the sample rests with the top ten. CD8 naive samples were obtained by positive selection for CCR7 among CD45RO-negative cells, yielding a CD45RA+CCR7+ population from which TemRA cells were excluded. Sequenced material: naive CD8+ T cells sorted from blood. The intended sense of this specimen's cell subset or site label: CD45RA+CCR7+. These receptors were taken from a man aged 18-30 years in good health.

The chain uses TRBV5-4 and TRBJ2-7; 9 nucleotides line up with TRBD1. The junction had 10 bases not matched to a gene; V was cut back by 5 bases and J by 4 bases. The CDR3 covers 15 residues. From germline, CDR1 is SGHNT and CDR2 YYREEE (reference sequence). The chain's CDR3 is CASRRAGTGMYEQYF. The CDR3 region has the DNA TGTGCCAGCAGGAGGGCTGGGACAGGGATGTACGAGCAGTACTTC. Variable domain in full (rest from reference TRBV5-4 and TRBJ2-7): ETGVTQSPTHLIKTRGQQVTLRCSSQSGHNTVSWYQQALGQGPQFIFQYYREEENGRGNFPPRFSGLQFPNYSSELNVNALELDDSALYLCASRRAGTGMYEQYFGPGTRLTVT.

This chain joins TRBV5-1 and TRBJ2-7; 9 positions match TRBD1. This CDR3 contains 14 residues. CDR1 SGHRS and CDR2 YFSETQ come from the germline V gene. The junction had 4 bases not matched to a gene; V was cut back by 2 bases and J by 4 bases. The CDR3 here is CASSLTGGWYEQYF. CDR3 sequence (DNA): TGCGCCAGCAGCTTAACAGGGGGCTGGTACGAGCAGTACTTC.

This sequence joins TRBV27 and TRBJ2-3; D is uncertain. This CDR3 has 13 amino acids. Trimming stripped 5 bases from V and 0 bases from J, with 6 bases between. The germline gives CDR1 MNHEY, CDR2 SMNVEV (reference sequence). CDR3 sequence (DNA): TGTGCCAGCAGTATTCAAAGCACAGATACGCAGTATTTT. Residues: CASSIQSTDTQYF.

The V and J genes are TRBV4-2 and TRBJ1-1, with 7 bases aligning to TRBD1. Losses at the gene ends were 1 base for V and 1 base for J; bases not matched to a gene: 3. The CDR3 is made up of 15 amino acids. In germline, CDR1 is LGHNA, CDR2 YNFKEQ. CDR3 amino acids: CASSQADRSNTEAFF. DNA of the CDR3: TGTGCCAGCAGCCAAGCGGACAGGTCGAACACTGAAGCTTTCTTT.

This chain joins TRBV19 and TRBJ1-2, with D tentatively TRBD1 (6 bases). Germline values: CDR1 LNHDA, CDR2 SQIVND (reference sequence). The CDR3 spans 13 residues. V gave up 4 bases and J gave up 2 bases, with 8 bases separating them. Here the CDR3 reads CASSRTDNYGYTF. The CDR3 bases are TGTGCCAGTAGTAGGACAGACAACTATGGCTACACCTTC.

The rearrangement uses TRBV4-2 and TRBJ2-7; TRBD1 matches at 8 bases. V gave up 4 bases and J gave up 0 bases; unmatched junction bases: 8. CDR1 and CDR2 (germline): LGHNA, YNFKEQ. The CDR3 sequence is 16 residues long. Here the CDR3 DNA reads TGTGCCAGCAGCCGGCTATTGGGACAGGACTCCTACGAGCAGTACTTC. Amino acids: CASSRLLGQDSYEQYF.

The genes are TRBV27 and TRBJ2-5; D tentatively fits TRBD1 or TRBD2 (5 bases each). Trimming cost V 0 bases and J 7 bases, with 15 bases left between them. The CDR3 totals 15 residues. Germline V CDR1 and CDR2: MNHEY, SMNVEV (reference sequence). CDR3 loop: CASSLSGDQRGTQYF. The CDR3 coding sequence is TGTGCCAGCAGTTTATCGGGAGATCAGAGGGGGACCCAGTACTTC.

The gene calls are TRBV2 and TRBJ2-7; 7 positions agree with TRBD1. Trimming removed 10 bases from V and 6 bases from J; junction bases left unmatched: 9. The CDR3 sequence is 12 residues long. Germline assignment: CDR1 SNHLY and CDR2 FYNNEI. CDR3: CANRRQGGEQYF. Here the CDR3 DNA reads TGTGCCAACCGAAGACAGGGCGGCGAGCAGTACTTC.

This chain uses TRBV28 with TRBJ2-7; possible D gene TRBD1, 6 bases. Trimming cost V 7 bases and J 6 bases, with 13 bases left between them. This CDR3 contains 12 residues. Germline CDR1 MDHEN, CDR2 SYDVKM. The CDR3 spells CASTYGQFEQYF. The DNA of the CDR3 is TGTGCCAGCACATATGGACAGTTCGAGCAGTACTTC.

The sample holds a few counts of this clone. The sample contains more than one DNA sequence encoding this CDR3. The gene calls are TRBV29-1 and TRBJ2-7; D might be TRBD2 (5 bases). V was clipped by 1 base and J by 3 bases, with 7 bases between them. The CDR3 length is 12 residues. CDR1 and CDR2 from the germline V gene are SQVTM and ANQGSEA. CDR3 amino acids: CSVEVGSYEQYF. Here the CDR3 DNA reads TGCAGCGTTGAAGTGGGGAGCTACGAGCAGTACTTC.

V and J are TRBV15 and TRBJ2-7; tentative D call: TRBD1 (5 bases). Trimming took off 1 base at V and 3 bases at J, with 10 bases between the two ends. CDR1 LNHNV and CDR2 YYDKDF come from the germline V gene (reference sequence). This CDR3 comprises 14 residues. CDR3 sequence (DNA): TGTGCCACCAGCAGAGCCAGGGCTGACTACGAGCAGTACTTC. It encodes CATSRARADYEQYF.

The chain's CDR3 is CASSASGFSGLYEQYF. Written as DNA, the CDR3 is TGTGCCAGCAGCGCAAGCGGGTTTAGCGGACTCTACGAGCAGTACTTC. V usage is TRBV9 and J usage is TRBJ2-7; tentatively, D is TRBD2 (6 bases). V shed 3 bases and J shed 3 bases, with 19 bases lying between them. Germline V CDR1 and CDR2: SGDLS, YYNGEE. The CDR3 is made up of 16 amino acids.

The chain is built from TRBV5-4 and TRBJ2-3; D gene uncertain. The germline V and J ends were trimmed by 2 bases and 3 bases, with 7 bases remaining between them. The CDR3 covers 13 residues. Germline CDR1 is SGHNT and CDR2 is YYREEE (reference sequence). CDR3 in DNA: TGTGCCAGCAGCTTATATCTTACAGATACGCAGTATTTT. This codes for CASSLYLTDTQYF.

The chain is built from TRBV5-3 and TRBJ2-3; the match to TRBD2 covers 11 bases. TRBV5-3 carries the ORF label, with uncertain function. The CDR3 contains 17 residues. Trimming removed 1 base from V and 5 bases from J; junction bases left unmatched: 9. The DNA of the CDR3 is TGTGCCAGAAGCTTGATTCTAGCGGGGGGCCTCCAAGATACGCAGTATTTT. It encodes CARSLILAGGLQDTQYF.

The V gene is TRBV30, the J gene TRBJ2-3, with D perhaps TRBD2 (6 bases). The CDR3 runs 14 residues. Germline CDR1 is GTSNPN and CDR2 is SVGIG (reference sequence). The ends were cut back, 5 bases at V and 5 bases at J, with 17 bases in the middle. The CDR3, as DNA: TGTGCCTGGGCTATCGAGGGAGGAGGAGATACGCAGTATTTT. Its protein product is CAWAIEGGGDTQYF.

The chain employs TRBV4-1 and TRBJ1-1; D is uncertain. Per germline, CDR1 MGHRA and CDR2 YSYEKL. The V and J ends lost 0 bases and 0 bases respectively, with 17 bases between them. The CDR3 sequence is 18 residues long. The DNA for the CDR3 is TGCGCCAGCAGCCAAGATCGGTCAGGTTATCCGATGAACACTGAAGCTTTCTTT. The encoded protein is CASSQDRSGYPMNTEAFF.

This clone was observed once. The CDR3 nucleotides are TGCGCCAGCAGCCCCCGGGACGGACTTGAAAAACTGTTTTTT. Protein: CASSPRDGLEKLFF. The chain employs TRBV5-1 and TRBJ1-4; tentative D call: TRBD1 (5 bases). The CDR3 consists of 14 residues. V was cut by 4 bases and J by 7 bases, with 14 bases left in between. Per the germline V gene, CDR1 is SGHRS and CDR2 is YFSETQ.

The chain joins TRBV6-5 to TRBJ2-1; D could derive from TRBD1 or TRBD2 (6 bases each). The CDR3 has 13 residues. Looked up from germline, CDR1 is MNHEY and CDR2 is SVGAGI. With 8 bases removed from V and 8 bases from J, the gap between germline ends came to 16 bases. The CDR3 DNA reads as TGTGCCAGCGGGTGGAGGGGGTCGGATGAGCAGTTCTTC. This gives the protein CASGWRGSDEQFF.

Of note for this clone: Distinct nucleotide sequences in the sample also encode this CDR3. This sequence joins TRBV10-3 and TRBJ1-4, with 8 bases aligning to TRBD1. CDR3 length: 14 residues. The junction had 2 bases not matched to a gene; V was cut back by 3 bases and J by 5 bases. Looked up from germline, CDR1 is ENHRY and CDR2 is SYGVKD. CDR3 sequence: CAISDDRGNEKLFF. In nucleotides, the CDR3 is TGTGCCATCAGTGACGACAGGGGAAATGAAAAACTGTTTTTT.